These 3 T cell receptor beta chains were all obtained from the same sample, sequenced in a study of blood T cell repertoires in COVID-19. Some clones are missing from TCRdb's copy, which holds only in-frame ones; the method was immunoSEQ multiplex PCR. The data show approximately 60,000 clones, with 76% seen just once and approximately 24% held by the top ten. Input material: peripheral blood. Source of these receptors: a man aged 50-60 years with active or convalescent COVID-19.

The V and J genes are TRBV19 and TRBJ1-6; weak D call: TRBD1 (6 bases). Germline CDR1 LNHDA, CDR2 SQIVND (reference sequence). This CDR3 spans 15 amino acids. Trimming took off 6 bases at V and 10 bases at J, with 19 bases between the two ends. In DNA form, the CDR3 reads TGTGCCAGTAGCACATCGACAGGTCCGGGGTCACCCCTCCACTTT. Encoded protein: CASSTSTGPGSPLHF. Supplemented by reference TRBV19 and TRBJ1-6, the full variable domain reads DGGITQSPKYLFRKEGQNVTLSCEQNLNHDAMYWYRQDPGQGLRLIYYSQIVNDFQKGDIAEGYSVSREKKESFPLTVTSAQKNPTAFYLCASSTSTGPGSPLHFGNGTRLTVT.

The V gene is TRBV7-8, the J gene TRBJ1-3; D not resolved. This CDR3 comprises 15 residues. Germline CDR1 SGHVS, CDR2 FQNEAQ. V was trimmed by 2 bases and J by 0 bases, leaving 8 bases between them. CDR3 DNA: TGTGCCAGCAGCTTATTTTCGAGCTCTGGAAACACCATATATTTT. As protein: CASSLFSSSGNTIYF.

The V and J genes are TRBV19 and TRBJ2-3, with 10 bases matching TRBD2. The V gene end was trimmed by 5 bases and the J gene end by 4 bases; junction bases not matched to a gene: 9. The CDR3 spans 16 residues. Germline CDR1 is LNHDA and CDR2 is SQIVND (reference sequence). Here the CDR3 reads CASSALSGGASDTQYF. The CDR3 region has the DNA TGTGCCAGTAGTGCCCTAAGCGGGGGGGCATCAGATACGCAGTATTTT.